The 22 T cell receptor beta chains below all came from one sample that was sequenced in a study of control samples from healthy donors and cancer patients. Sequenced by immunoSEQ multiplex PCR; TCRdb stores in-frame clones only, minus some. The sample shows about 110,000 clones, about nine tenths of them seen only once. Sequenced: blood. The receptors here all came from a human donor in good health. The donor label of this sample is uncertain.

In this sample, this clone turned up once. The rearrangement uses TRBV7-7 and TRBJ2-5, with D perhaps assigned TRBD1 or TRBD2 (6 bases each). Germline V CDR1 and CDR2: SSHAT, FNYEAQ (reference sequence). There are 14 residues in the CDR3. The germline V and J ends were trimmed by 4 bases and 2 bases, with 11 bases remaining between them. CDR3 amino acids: CASSSTGRQETQYF. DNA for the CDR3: TGTGCCAGCAGCTCAACAGGGAGGCAAGAGACCCAGTACTTC.

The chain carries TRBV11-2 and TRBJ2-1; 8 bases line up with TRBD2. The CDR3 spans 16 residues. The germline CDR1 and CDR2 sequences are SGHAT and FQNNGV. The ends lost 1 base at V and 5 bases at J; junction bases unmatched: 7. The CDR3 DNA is TGTGCCAGCAGCTTAGTCCGCGGGGGGATAAACAATGAGCAGTTCTTC. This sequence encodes CASSLVRGGINNEQFF.

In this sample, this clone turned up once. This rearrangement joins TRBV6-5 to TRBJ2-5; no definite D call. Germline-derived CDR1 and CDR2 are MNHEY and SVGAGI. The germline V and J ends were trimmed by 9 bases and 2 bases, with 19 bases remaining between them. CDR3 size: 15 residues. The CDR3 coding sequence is TGTGCCAGTTTAGACGGAAGTGTCAGACAAGAGACCCAGTACTTC. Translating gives CASLDGSVRQETQYF.

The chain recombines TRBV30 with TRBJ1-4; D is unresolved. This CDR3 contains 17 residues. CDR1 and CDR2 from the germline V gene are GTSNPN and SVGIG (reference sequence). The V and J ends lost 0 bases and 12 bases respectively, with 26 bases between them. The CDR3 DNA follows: TGTGCCTGGAGTGTATCAAGATTTGGATTAGGAGGTTCAGAACTGTTTTTT. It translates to CAWSVSRFGLGGSELFF.

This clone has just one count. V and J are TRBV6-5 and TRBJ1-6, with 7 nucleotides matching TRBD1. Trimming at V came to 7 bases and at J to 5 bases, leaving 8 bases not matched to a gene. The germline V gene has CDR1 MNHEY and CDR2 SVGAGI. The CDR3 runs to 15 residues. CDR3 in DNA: TGTGCCAGCACCCTTTGGGGACAGAATAATTCACCCCTCCACTTT. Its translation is CASTLWGQNNSPLHF.

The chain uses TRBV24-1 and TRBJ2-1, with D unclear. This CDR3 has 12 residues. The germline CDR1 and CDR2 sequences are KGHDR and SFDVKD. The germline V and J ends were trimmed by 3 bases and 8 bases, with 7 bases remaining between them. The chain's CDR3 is CATSDPLDEQFF. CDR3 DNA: TGTGCCACCAGTGATCCCCTGGATGAGCAGTTCTTC.

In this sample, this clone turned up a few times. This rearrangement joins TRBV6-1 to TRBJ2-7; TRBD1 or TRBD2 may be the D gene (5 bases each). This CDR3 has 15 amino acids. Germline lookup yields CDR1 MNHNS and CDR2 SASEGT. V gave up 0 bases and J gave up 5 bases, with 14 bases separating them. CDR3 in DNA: TGTGCCAGCAGTGAAGCACCAGGGACGTCCGACGAGCAGTACTTC. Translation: CASSEAPGTSDEQYF.

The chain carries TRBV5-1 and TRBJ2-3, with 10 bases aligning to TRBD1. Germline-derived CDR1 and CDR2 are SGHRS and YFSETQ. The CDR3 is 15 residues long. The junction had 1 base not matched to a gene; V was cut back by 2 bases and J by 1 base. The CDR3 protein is CASSLGTGGTDTQYF. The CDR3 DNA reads TGCGCCAGCAGCTTAGGGACAGGGGGCACAGATACGCAGTATTTT.

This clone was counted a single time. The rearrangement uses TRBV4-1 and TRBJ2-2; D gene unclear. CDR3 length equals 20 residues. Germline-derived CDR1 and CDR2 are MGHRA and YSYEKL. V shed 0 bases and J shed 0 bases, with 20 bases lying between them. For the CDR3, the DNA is TGCGCCAGCAGCCAAGATTCTCCACGGGTGGGCCTGGCGAACACCGGGGAGCTGTTTTTT. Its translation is CASSQDSPRVGLANTGELFF.

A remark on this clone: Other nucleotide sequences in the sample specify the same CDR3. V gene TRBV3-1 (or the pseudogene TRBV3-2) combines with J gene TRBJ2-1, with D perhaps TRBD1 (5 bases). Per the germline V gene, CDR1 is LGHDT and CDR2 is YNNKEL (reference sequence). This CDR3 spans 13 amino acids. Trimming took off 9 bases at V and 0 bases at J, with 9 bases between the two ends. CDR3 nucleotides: TGTGCCAGTAGACAGAGCTCCTACAATGAGCAGTTCTTC. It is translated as CASRQSSYNEQFF.

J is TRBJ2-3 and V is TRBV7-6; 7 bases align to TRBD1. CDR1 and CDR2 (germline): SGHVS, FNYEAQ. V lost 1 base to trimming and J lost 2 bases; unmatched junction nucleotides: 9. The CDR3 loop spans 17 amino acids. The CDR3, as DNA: TGTGCCAGCAGCTTAGTGGGCAGGGGGTCTCCCACAGATACGCAGTATTTT. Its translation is CASSLVGRGSPTDTQYF.

The CDR3 protein is CASSQVRPNRGLNTEAFF. The CDR3 DNA is TGTGCCAGCAGCCAAGTCCGCCCGAACAGGGGGCTGAACACTGAAGCTTTCTTT. This rearrangement joins TRBV3-1 (or the pseudogene TRBV3-2) to TRBJ1-1; 9 bases match TRBD1. The CDR3 length is 18 residues. The V and J ends lost 1 base and 0 bases, in that order; junction bases with no gene match: 9. Germline V lookup: CDR1 LGHDT, CDR2 YNNKEL (reference sequence).

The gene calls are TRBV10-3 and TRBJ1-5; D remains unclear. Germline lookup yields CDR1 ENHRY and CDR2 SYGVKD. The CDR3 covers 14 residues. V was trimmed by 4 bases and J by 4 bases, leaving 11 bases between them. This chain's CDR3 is CAISGGEGNQPQHF. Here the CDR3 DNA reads TGTGCCATCAGTGGGGGTGAAGGGAATCAGCCCCAGCATTTT.

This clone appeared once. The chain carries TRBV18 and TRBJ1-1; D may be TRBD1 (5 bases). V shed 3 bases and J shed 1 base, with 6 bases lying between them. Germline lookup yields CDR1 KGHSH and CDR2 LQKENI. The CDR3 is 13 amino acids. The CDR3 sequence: CASSPGTNTEAFF. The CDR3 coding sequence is TGTGCCAGCTCACCCGGGACGAACACTGAAGCTTTCTTT.

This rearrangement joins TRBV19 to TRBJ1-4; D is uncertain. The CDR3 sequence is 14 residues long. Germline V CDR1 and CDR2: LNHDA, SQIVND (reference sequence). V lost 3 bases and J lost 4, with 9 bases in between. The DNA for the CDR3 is TGTGCCAGTAGTATTTCAGGTCATAATGAAAAACTGTTTTTT. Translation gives CASSISGHNEKLFF. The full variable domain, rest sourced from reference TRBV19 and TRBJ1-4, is DGGITQSPKYLFRKEGQNVTLSCEQNLNHDAMYWYRQDPGQGLRLIYYSQIVNDFQKGDIAEGYSVSREKKESFPLTVTSAQKNPTAFYLCASSISGHNEKLFFGSGTQLSVL.

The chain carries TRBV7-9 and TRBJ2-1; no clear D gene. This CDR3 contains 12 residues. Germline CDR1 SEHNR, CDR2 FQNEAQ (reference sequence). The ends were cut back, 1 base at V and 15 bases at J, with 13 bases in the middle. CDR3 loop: CASSLDKGLAFF. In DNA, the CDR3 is TGTGCCAGCAGCTTAGATAAAGGCTTAGCGTTCTTC.

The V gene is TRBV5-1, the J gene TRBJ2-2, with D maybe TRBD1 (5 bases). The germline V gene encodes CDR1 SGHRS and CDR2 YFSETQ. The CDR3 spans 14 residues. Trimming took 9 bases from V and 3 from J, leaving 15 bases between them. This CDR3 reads CATAVDTDTGELFF. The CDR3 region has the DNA TGCGCCACCGCCGTGGACACCGACACCGGGGAGCTGTTTTTT.

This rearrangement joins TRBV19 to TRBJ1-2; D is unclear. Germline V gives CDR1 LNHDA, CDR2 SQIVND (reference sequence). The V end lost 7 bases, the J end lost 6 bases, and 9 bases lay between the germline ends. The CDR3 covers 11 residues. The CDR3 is CASTGWDGYTF. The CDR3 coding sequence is TGTGCCAGTACCGGGTGGGATGGCTACACCTTC.

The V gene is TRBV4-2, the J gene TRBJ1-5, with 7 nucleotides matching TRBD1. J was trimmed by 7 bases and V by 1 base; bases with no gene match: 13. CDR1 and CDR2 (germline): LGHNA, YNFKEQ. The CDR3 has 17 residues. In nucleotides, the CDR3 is TGTGCCAGCAGCCAAGTTTCTTCGGGACAGACTTCACAGCCCCAGCATTTT. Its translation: CASSQVSSGQTSQPQHF.

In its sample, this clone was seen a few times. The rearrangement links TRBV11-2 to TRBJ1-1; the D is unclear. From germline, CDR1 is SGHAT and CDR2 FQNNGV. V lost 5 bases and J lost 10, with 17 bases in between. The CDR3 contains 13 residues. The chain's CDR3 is CASSLLTDLGAFF. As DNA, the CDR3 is TGTGCCAGCAGCCTCCTTACCGACTTAGGAGCTTTCTTT.

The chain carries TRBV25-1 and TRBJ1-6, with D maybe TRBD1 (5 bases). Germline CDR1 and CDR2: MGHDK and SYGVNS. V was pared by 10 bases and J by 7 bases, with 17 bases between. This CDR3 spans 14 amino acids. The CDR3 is CATAGVIENSPLHF. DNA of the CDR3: TGTGCCACGGCGGGGGTAATTGAGAATTCACCCCTCCACTTT. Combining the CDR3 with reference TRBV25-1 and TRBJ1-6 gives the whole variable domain EADIYQTPRYLVIGTGKKITLECSQTMGHDKMYWYQQDPGMELHLIHYSYGVNSTEKGDLSSESTVSRIRTEHFPLTLESARPSHTSQYLCATAGVIENSPLHFGNGTRLTVT.

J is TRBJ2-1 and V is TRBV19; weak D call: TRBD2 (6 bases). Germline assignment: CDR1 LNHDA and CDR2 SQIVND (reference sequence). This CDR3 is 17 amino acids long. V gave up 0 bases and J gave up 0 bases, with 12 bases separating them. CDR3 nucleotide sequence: TGTGCCAGTAGTATAGATCGGCGGGGCAGCTCCTACAATGAGCAGTTCTTC. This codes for CASSIDRRGSSYNEQFF.